Here is one T cell receptor beta chain with its context. Antigen specificity is unknown. Assay used: immunoSEQ multiplex PCR; TCRdb lists only in-frame clones, some missing. The sample lists tens of thousands of clones; more than 65% were seen once. CDR1 and CDR2 (germline): SQVTM, ANQGSEA. The CDR3 extends over 11 amino acids. The trim removed 7 bases at V and 11 bases at J, leaving 8 bases unmatched. This specimen belongs to a study of radiotherapy plus CTLA-4 blockade in lung cancer. Study as a whole: Objective response was observed in about 19% of patients, and disease control in approximately 33%.

Study results and caveats: Dynamics of early blood T cell clones, together with interferon-beta, were reportedly the best predictors of response. Blood saw expansion of tumor-derived TCR clones after radiotherapy plus ipilimumab.

The sequence derives from a human donor with non-small cell lung cancer who had stable disease on radiotherapy plus ipilimumab. Sample: peripheral blood, taken from a patient treated with radiotherapy plus ipilimumab. This chain uses TRBV29-1 with TRBJ2-1; 7 positions agree with TRBD1. The CDR3 region has the DNA TGCAGCGCCGTGTTACAGGGGAAGCAGTTCTTC. Its protein is CSAVLQGKQFF.